What follows are 16 T cell receptor beta chains derived from one specimen sequenced in a study of patients and donors after allogeneic stem cell transplantation. TCRdb reprocessed the RT-PCR reads via MiXCR and lists one record per CDR3 protein. The profile shows about 960,000 distinct CDR3 sequences, about a sixth of them singletons. The sequenced sample was blood, either unsorted or a sorted T cell fraction (not recorded which). These receptors all stem from a human donor who was either an allogeneic HSCT recipient or a stem cell or donor lymphocyte infusion donor (not recorded which). It is not recorded whose cells these are; they may come from a transplant donor.

This clonotype was seen only a few times. The rearrangement links TRBV25-1 to TRBJ2-3; D unclear. V lost 2 bases to trimming and J lost 4 bases, with 16 bases between them. The CDR3 covers 16 residues. Germline V gene data show CDR1 as MGHDK and CDR2 as SYGVNS. The DNA of the CDR3 is TGTGCCAGCAGTGAAATAGGCTCTGCGGTTCCAGATACGCAGTATTTT. Translating it yields CASSEIGSAVPDTQYF.

The V call is TRBV9, the J call TRBJ2-1; 7 positions agree with TRBD2. Germline CDR1 and CDR2: SGDLS and YYNGEE. The CDR3 covers 16 residues. Trimming took 0 bases from V and 10 from J; bases not matched to a gene: 13. CDR3 sequence reads: CASSVGSLADQREQFF. CDR3 nucleotides: TGTGCCAGCAGCGTAGGGTCCCTAGCGGACCAGCGGGAGCAGTTCTTC.

This clonotype was picked up a small number of times. The chain recombines TRBV25-1 with TRBJ1-3; D may be TRBD1 (5 bases). This CDR3 comprises 15 residues. Between the trimmed V and J ends, which lost 5 bases and 0 bases, there was a span of 11 bases. Germline CDR1 and CDR2: MGHDK and SYGVNS. Written as DNA, the CDR3 is TGTGCCAGCAGTCCCAGACAGTCCTCTGGAAACACCATATATTTT. Amino acids: CASSPRQSSGNTIYF.

This clonotype showed up just a few times. The chain uses TRBV9 and TRBJ2-5, with 10 nucleotides matching TRBD2. Per the germline V gene, CDR1 is SGDLS and CDR2 is YYNGEE. CDR3 size: 15 residues. After removal of 3 bases from V and 3 bases from J, the junction contained 5 bases not matched to a gene. CDR3 sequence reads: CASSGISGGKETQYF. DNA of the CDR3: TGTGCCAGCAGCGGGATTAGCGGGGGGAAAGAGACCCAGTACTTC.

The CDR3 sequence is CASSLEAGEGYEQYF. CDR3 coding DNA: TGTGCCAGCAGCTTGGAGGCAGGGGAAGGCTACGAGCAGTACTTC. This chain uses TRBV5-4 with TRBJ2-7; D is possibly TRBD1 (6 bases). The germline V gene encodes CDR1 SGHNT and CDR2 YYREEE (reference sequence). The CDR3 covers 15 residues. Trimming pared 0 bases from V and 3 bases from J, leaving 13 bases between.

The rearrangement joins TRBV12-3 or TRBV12-4 to TRBJ1-1, with 8 nucleotides matching TRBD1. There are 16 residues in the CDR3. Trimming cost V 3 bases and J 1 base; bases outside gene matches: 7. In nucleotides, the CDR3 is TGTGCCAGCAGTTTTGGGCGTGGACAGGGGAACACTGAAGCTTTCTTT. Translated: CASSFGRGQGNTEAFF.

This clonotype was seen ten or more times. This chain connects TRBV7-2 to TRBJ2-3; D ambiguous. There are 15 residues in the CDR3. Trimming cost V 2 bases and J 2 bases, with 11 bases left between them. CDR1 SGHTA and CDR2 FQGNSA come from the germline V gene. CDR3 residues: CASSLSLPTTDTQYF. In nucleotides, the CDR3 is TGTGCCAGCAGCTTATCCCTACCTACCACAGATACGCAGTATTTT.

The V call is TRBV5-1, the J call TRBJ2-3, with D tentatively TRBD1 or TRBD2 (5 bases each). CDR1 is SGHRS and CDR2 is YFSETQ in the germline V gene. V shed 8 bases and J shed 1 base, with 11 bases lying between them. The CDR3 spans 13 residues. The DNA for the CDR3 is TGCGCCAGTGGGGACGGACGCACAGATACGCAGTATTTT. Translated, it gives CASGDGRTDTQYF.

The CDR3 DNA sequence: TGTGCCAGCAGCCAAGGCCGGGGACAGGGAAACGGGGACGAGCAGTACTTC. This gives the protein CASSQGRGQGNGDEQYF. V gene TRBV4-2 combines with J gene TRBJ2-7; 9 bases are a match to TRBD1. The trim removed 1 base at V and 5 bases at J, leaving 12 bases unmatched. The CDR3 contains 17 residues. CDR1 LGHNA and CDR2 YNFKEQ come from the germline V gene.

This clonotype showed up just a few times. CDR3 sequence (DNA): TGTGCCAGCAGCCTCATTGGGACAGGGGGAGTAGATACGCAGTATTTT. This translates into CASSLIGTGGVDTQYF. The J gene is TRBJ2-3, the V gene TRBV9; 11 bases match TRBD1. The V segment lost 4 bases and the J segment 5 bases; nucleotides outside the gene matches: 9. The germline CDR1 and CDR2 sequences are SGDLS and YYNGEE. The CDR3 is made up of 16 amino acids.

The rearrangement uses TRBV15 and TRBJ2-3; TRBD2 might be the D (7 bases). Germline values: CDR1 LNHNV, CDR2 YYDKDF (reference sequence). Trimming removed 0 bases from V and 3 bases from J, with 19 bases in between. The CDR3 contains 18 residues. CDR3: CATSRDLVGGPRTDTQYF. The CDR3 DNA reads TGTGCCACCAGCAGAGATCTAGTGGGGGGGCCTCGGACAGATACGCAGTATTTT.

This clonotype has more than one count but fewer than ten. The J gene is TRBJ2-6, the V gene TRBV27; no reliable D call. The CDR3 length is 15 residues. Germline V gene data show CDR1 as MNHEY and CDR2 as SMNVEV (reference sequence). Trimming took off 5 bases at V and 1 base at J, with 9 bases between the two ends. The CDR3 bases are TGTGCCAGCAGTACGACACCATCTGGGGCCAACGTCCTGACTTTC. This codes for CASSTTPSGANVLTF.

This clonotype came up a few times. The chain carries TRBV7-2 and TRBJ2-1; 7 bases fit TRBD1. CDR3 size: 15 residues. Per the germline V gene, CDR1 is SGHTA and CDR2 is FQGNSA. The trim removed 5 bases at V and 3 bases at J, leaving 7 bases unmatched. CDR3 DNA: TGTGCCAGCAGCCTACACAGGGGTTTCTACAATGAGCAGTTCTTC. It translates to CASSLHRGFYNEQFF. Supplemented by reference TRBV7-2 and TRBJ2-1, the full variable domain reads GAGVSQSPSNKVTEKGKDVELRCDPISGHTALYWYRQSLGQGLEFLIYFQGNSAPDKSGLPSDRFSAERTGGSVSTLTIQRTQQEDSAVYLCASSLHRGFYNEQFFGPGTRLTVL.

CDR3 loop: CSAEGQTYGYTF. The DNA for the CDR3 is TGCAGTGCTGAAGGACAGACCTATGGCTACACCTTC. The gene calls are TRBV20-1 and TRBJ1-2, with D tentatively TRBD1 (6 bases). V gave up 5 bases and J gave up 4 bases, with 11 bases separating them. The germline CDR1 and CDR2 sequences are DFQATT and SNEGSKA (reference sequence). The CDR3 loop spans 12 amino acids.

This clonotype was detected a few times. The gene calls are TRBV7-9 and TRBJ2-1, with D unclear. The CDR3 loop spans 13 amino acids. Germline V gene data show CDR1 as SEHNR and CDR2 as FQNEAQ (reference sequence). Trimming removed 2 bases at V and 5 bases at J, with 7 bases between. The CDR3 nucleotides read TGTGCCAGCAGCTTACTGGTAGACAATGAGCAGTTCTTC. Amino acids: CASSLLVDNEQFF. Together with reference TRBV7-9 and TRBJ2-1, the CDR3 gives the full variable domain: DTGVSQNPRHKITKRGQNVTFRCDPISEHNRLYWYRQTLGQGPEFLTYFQNEAQLEKSRLLSDRFSAERPKGSFSTLEIQRTEQGDSAMYLCASSLLVDNEQFFGPGTRLTVL.

V usage is TRBV5-1 and J usage is TRBJ1-2; D is undetermined. With 1 base removed from V and 0 bases from J, the gap between germline ends came to 13 bases. The CDR3 loop spans 16 amino acids. From germline, CDR1 is SGHRS and CDR2 YFSETQ. The CDR3 bases are TGCGCCAGCAGCTTGTCAACGACGGATACTAACTATGGCTACACCTTC. It encodes CASSLSTTDTNYGYTF. The full variable domain, completed using reference TRBV5-1 and TRBJ1-2, is KAGVTQTPRYLIKTRGQQVTLSCSPISGHRSVSWYQQTPGQGLQFLFEYFSETQRNKGNFPGRFSGRQFSNSRSEMNVSTLELGDSALYLCASSLSTTDTNYGYTFGSGTRLTVV.